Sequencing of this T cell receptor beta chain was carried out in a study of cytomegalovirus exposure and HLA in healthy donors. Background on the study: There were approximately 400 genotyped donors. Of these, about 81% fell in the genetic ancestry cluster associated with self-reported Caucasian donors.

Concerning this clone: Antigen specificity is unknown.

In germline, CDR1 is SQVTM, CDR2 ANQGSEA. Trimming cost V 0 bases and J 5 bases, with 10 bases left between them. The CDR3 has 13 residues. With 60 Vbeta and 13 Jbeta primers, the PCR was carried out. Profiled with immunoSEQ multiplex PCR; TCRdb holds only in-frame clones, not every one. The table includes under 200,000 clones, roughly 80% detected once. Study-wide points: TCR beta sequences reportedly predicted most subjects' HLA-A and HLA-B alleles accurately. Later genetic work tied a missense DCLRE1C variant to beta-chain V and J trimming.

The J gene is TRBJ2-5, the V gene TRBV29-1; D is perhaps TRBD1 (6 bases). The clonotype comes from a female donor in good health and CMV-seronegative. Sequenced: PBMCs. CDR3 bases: TGCAGCGTTGAAGAGGGGGCAAGGGAGACCCAGTACTTC. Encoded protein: CSVEEGARETQYF. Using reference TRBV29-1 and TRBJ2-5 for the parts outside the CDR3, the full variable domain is SAVISQKPSRDICQRGTSLTIQCQVDSQVTMMFWYRQQPGQSLTLIATANQGSEATYESGFVIDKFPISRPNLTFSTLTVSNMSPEDSSIYLCSVEEGARETQYFGPGTRLLVL.